The rows below give T cell receptor beta chains drawn from one sample of a study of long-term antiretroviral therapy in people with HIV. Produced via immunoSEQ multiplex PCR; TCRdb's table is partial and in-frame only. The data show about 24,000 clones, roughly 82% seen once. The material sequenced was unsorted PBMCs, taken 3 years after starting antiretroviral therapy. These receptors were taken from a man aged 50 to 60 with HIV. Both conserved end residues are part of each CDR3. The D gene is left open where the match is weak. Not all rows give a size; the values are once, few, many and, for expanded clones, a class.

J: TRBJ1-6
V: TRBV9
size: .
D: .
DNA: TGTGCCAGCAGCGTGAGACAGATTGGGAATTCACCCCTCCACTTT
CDR3: CASSVRQIGNSPLHF

J: TRBJ2-2
V: TRBV5-1
size: .
D: .
DNA: TGCGCCAGCAGCTTCCCCGGGGGCGGGGACACCGGGGAGCTGTTTTTT
CDR3: CASSFPGGGDTGELFF

J: TRBJ2-2
V: TRBV5-1
size: .
D: TRBD2
DNA: TGCGCCAGCAGGGTCGGGACTACGAACACCGGGGAGCTGTTTTTT
CDR3: CASRVGTTNTGELFF

J: TRBJ2-3
V: TRBV4-3
size: .
D: .
DNA: TGCGCCAGCAGCCAACCTGGCACAGATACGCAGTATTTT
CDR3: CASSQPGTDTQYF

J: TRBJ1-1
V: TRBV11-2
size: .
D: TRBD1
DNA: TGTGCCAGCAGCTCGGGACAGGGGGCTTTCACTGAAGCTTTCTTT
CDR3: CASSSGQGAFTEAFF

J: TRBJ2-7
V: TRBV27
size: .
D: .
DNA: TGTGCCAGCAGCCAAAGGACAGAGACCTACGAGCAGTACTTC
CDR3: CASSQRTETYEQYF

J: TRBJ2-5
V: TRBV18
size: .
D: .
DNA: TGTGCCAGCTCACCCCCTAGCGCCCAAGAGACCCAGTACTTC
CDR3: CASSPPSAQETQYF

J: TRBJ2-2
V: TRBV4-3
size: once
D: TRBD2
DNA: TGCGCCAGCAGCCCCCTGACTAGCGGGAGCACCGGGGAGCTGTTTTTT
CDR3: CASSPLTSGSTGELFF

J: TRBJ2-1
V: TRBV7-9
size: .
D: TRBD1
DNA: TGTGCCAGCAGCTGGGGACAGGGGCCATACAATGAGCAGTTCTTC
CDR3: CASSWGQGPYNEQFF

J: TRBJ1-2
V: TRBV6-6
size: few
D: TRBD1
DNA: TGTGCCAGCAGTGACTTGACAGGGGCTCCGGATGGCTACACCTTC
CDR3: CASSDLTGAPDGYTF

J: TRBJ2-1
V: TRBV7-9
size: .
D: .
DNA: TGTGCCAGCAGCTTAGTTGGGGCGGGAACCTACAATGAGCAGTTCTTC
CDR3: CASSLVGAGTYNEQFF

J: TRBJ2-1
V: TRBV5-1
size: .
D: TRBD1
DNA: TGCGCCAGCAGCCTCGGACAGGGGGCGGGCAATGAGCAGTTCTTC
CDR3: CASSLGQGAGNEQFF

J: TRBJ1-1
V: TRBV28
size: .
D: .
DNA: TGTGCCAGCAGTGCCCCTGGCGGGCCTGGGACTGAAGCTTTCTTT
CDR3: CASSAPGGPGTEAFF

J: TRBJ2-1
V: TRBV27
size: .
D: .
DNA: TGTGCCAGCAGTTTGGCCTTCCTCCCCAATGAGCAGTTCTTC
CDR3: CASSLAFLPNEQFF

J: TRBJ1-3
V: TRBV9
size: .
D: .
DNA: TGTGCCAGCAGCCCGGGGGGGTCCGGAAACACCATATATTTT
CDR3: CASSPGGSGNTIYF

J: TRBJ1-6
V: TRBV27
size: .
D: .
DNA: TGTGCCAGCAGTATCAGGGATTCACCCCTCCACTTT
CDR3: CASSIRDSPLHF

J: TRBJ2-3
V: TRBV4-1
size: .
D: TRBD2
DNA: TGCGCCAGCAGCCATGCGACTAGCGGGGGGGGGACAGATACGCAGTATTTT
CDR3: CASSHATSGGGTDTQYF

J: TRBJ1-5
V: TRBV4-1
size: .
D: .
DNA: TGCGCCAGCAGCCAAGTGAGCAGGGGTCGGCAGCCCCAGCATTTT
CDR3: CASSQVSRGRQPQHF

J: TRBJ1-1
V: TRBV19
size: .
D: .
DNA: TGTGCCAGTAGTATAGGGGAGCACCAGGCTTTCTTT
CDR3: CASSIGEHQAFF

J: TRBJ2-2
V: TRBV6-6
size: .
D: .
DNA: TGTGCCAGCAGTTACTTGGACACCGGGGAGCTGTTTTTT
CDR3: CASSYLDTGELFF

J: TRBJ2-3
V: TRBV10-3
size: .
D: TRBD2
DNA: TGTGCCATCAGTGTACCTCGACTAGCGGCTAGCACAGATACGCAGTATTTT
CDR3: CAISVPRLAASTDTQYF

J: TRBJ2-7
V: TRBV7-6
size: few
D: TRBD1
DNA: TGTGCCAGCAGCTCCAAGCAGACAGGGGGCTACGAGCAGTACTTC
CDR3: CASSSKQTGGYEQYF

J: TRBJ1-1
V: TRBV5-1
size: .
D: .
DNA: TGCGCCAGCAGCTTGGGGCAGGTGACGAACACTGAAGCTTTCTTT
CDR3: CASSLGQVTNTEAFF

J: TRBJ2-1
V: TRBV7-3
size: once
D: .
DNA: TGTGCCAGCAGCCAGTCGAGGGGGGGCAGGAATGAGCAGTTCTTC
CDR3: CASSQSRGGRNEQFF

J: TRBJ1-2
V: TRBV4-1
size: .
D: .
DNA: TGCGCCAGCAGCCAAGATGGAGGAAGACCGAGCTATGGCTACACCTTC
CDR3: CASSQDGGRPSYGYTF

J: TRBJ1-1
V: TRBV30
size: .
D: .
DNA: TGTGCCTGGACTCGACAGGTGAACACTGAAGCTTTCTTT
CDR3: CAWTRQVNTEAFF

J: TRBJ2-1
V: TRBV29-1
size: .
D: TRBD2
DNA: TGCAGCGGAGGAGCCAGGGAGGGCGAGCAGTTCTTC
CDR3: CSGGAREGEQFF

J: TRBJ2-7
V: TRBV11-3
size: .
D: TRBD1
DNA: TGTGCCAGCAGCTTAGAAAGGGGGTTTGGACAGGCCGCCTACGAGCAGTACTTC
CDR3: CASSLERGFGQAAYEQYF

J: TRBJ2-3
V: TRBV7-8
size: .
D: .
DNA: TGTGCCAGCAGCTTAGTGTTGATAGATACGCAGTATTTT
CDR3: CASSLVLIDTQYF

J: TRBJ2-1
V: TRBV11-3
size: .
D: .
DNA: TGTGCCAGCAGCCCTCGACTAGGTGTAAATGAGCAGTTCTTC
CDR3: CASSPRLGVNEQFF

J: TRBJ2-2
V: TRBV6-5
size: .
D: .
DNA: TGTGCCAGCAGTTACTCCGATGACACCGGGGAGCTGTTTTTT
CDR3: CASSYSDDTGELFF

J: TRBJ1-5
V: TRBV28
size: once
D: TRBD1
DNA: TGTGCCAGCAGTACTACAGGGGGAGGCCAGCCCCAGCATTTT
CDR3: CASSTTGGGQPQHF

J: TRBJ1-1
V: TRBV10-3
size: .
D: .
DNA: TGTGCCATCAGTGAGTCAAGGGTTCGGGATGAAGCTTTCTTT
CDR3: CAISESRVRDEAFF

J: TRBJ1-1
V: TRBV5-8
size: .
D: .
DNA: TGTGCCAGCAGCTTTCCGGGCGACAGATCGCGGGGCACTGAAGCTTTCTTT
CDR3: CASSFPGDRSRGTEAFF

J: TRBJ2-3
V: TRBV7-2
size: .
D: TRBD2
DNA: TGTGCCAGCAGCCCTAGACTAGCGGGGGTCACAGATACGCAGTATTTT
CDR3: CASSPRLAGVTDTQYF

J: TRBJ2-3
V: TRBV5-8
size: .
D: .
DNA: TGTGCCAGCAGCTTGGGTTTGTTGCTAGCTGGAACAGATACGCAGTATTTT
CDR3: CASSLGLLLAGTDTQYF

J: TRBJ2-7
V: TRBV10-1
size: .
D: TRBD2
DNA: TGCGCCAGCAGTGCCTCTCTTGGCGGGAGGGCCGTCTACGAGCAGTACTTC
CDR3: CASSASLGGRAVYEQYF

J: TRBJ2-7
V: TRBV4-3
size: .
D: .
DNA: TGCGCCAGCAGCCAAGATAGACGGATTTATTACGAGCAGTACTTC
CDR3: CASSQDRRIYYEQYF

J: TRBJ2-7
V: TRBV28
size: .
D: TRBD2
DNA: TGTGCCAGCAGCAACGGACTAGCGGGGGGGGTGCAGTACTTC
CDR3: CASSNGLAGGVQYF

J: TRBJ1-1
V: TRBV7-8
size: .
D: .
DNA: TGTGCCAGCAGCCACCGGACGCTCATGAAGGGAGCTTTCTTT
CDR3: CASSHRTLMKGAFF

J: TRBJ1-1
V: TRBV10-3
size: once
D: .
DNA: TGTGCCATCACAGAGGGACCCCAAATAAGGACTGAAGCTTTCTTT
CDR3: CAITEGPQIRTEAFF

J: TRBJ2-7
V: TRBV10-3
size: few
D: .
DNA: TGTGCTCTAAGGGGTAGGGGTATCGAGCAGTACTTC
CDR3: CALRGRGIEQYF